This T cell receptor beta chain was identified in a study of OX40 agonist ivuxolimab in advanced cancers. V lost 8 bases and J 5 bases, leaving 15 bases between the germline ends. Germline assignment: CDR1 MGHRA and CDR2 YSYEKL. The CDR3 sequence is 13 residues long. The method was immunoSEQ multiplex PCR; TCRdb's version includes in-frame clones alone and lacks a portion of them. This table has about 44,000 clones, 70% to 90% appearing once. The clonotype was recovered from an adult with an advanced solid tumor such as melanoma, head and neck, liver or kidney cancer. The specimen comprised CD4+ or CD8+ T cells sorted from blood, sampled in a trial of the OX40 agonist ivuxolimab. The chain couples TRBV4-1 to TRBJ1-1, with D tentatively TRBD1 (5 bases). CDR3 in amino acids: CASADRGRTEAFF. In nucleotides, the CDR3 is TGCGCCAGCGCCGACAGAGGGCGGACTGAAGCTTTCTTT.